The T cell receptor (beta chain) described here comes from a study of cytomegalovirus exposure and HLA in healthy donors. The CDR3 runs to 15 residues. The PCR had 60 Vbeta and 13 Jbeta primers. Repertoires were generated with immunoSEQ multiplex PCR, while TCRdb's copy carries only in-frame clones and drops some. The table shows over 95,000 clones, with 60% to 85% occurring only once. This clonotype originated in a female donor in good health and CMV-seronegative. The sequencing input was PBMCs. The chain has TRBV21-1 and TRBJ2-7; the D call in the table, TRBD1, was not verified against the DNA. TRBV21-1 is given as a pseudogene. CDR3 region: CASSRTGLSSYEQYF. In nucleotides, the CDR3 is TGTGCCAGCAGCAGGACAGGTTTAAGCTCCTACGAGCAGTACTTC.